This TCR beta chain appears in the sequencing data of a study of PD-L1 blockade in urothelial cancer. Study summary: In terms of prior chemotherapy, patients had received 0 to 3 regimens. Investigators checked blood 3 weeks (second dose) and 6 weeks after treatment start. Researchers found blood samples held a median of 141,255 T cells.

Documented time point: pretreatment peripheral blood. Enrolled patients showed locally advanced or metastatic urothelial carcinoma. Only in-frame clones appear in the TCRdb table, and some are missing; sequencing was by immunoSEQ multiplex PCR. The sample lists approximately 100,000 clones; 89% were seen once. The CDR3 is made up of 14 amino acids. Germline trimming cut 3 bases from V and 4 bases from J; bases unmatched to any gene: 4. Germline CDR1 and CDR2: SGHRS and YFSETQ. The source was PBMCs, collected around atezolizumab (anti-PD-L1) treatment. The V and J genes are TRBV5-1 and TRBJ1-3, with 7 bases fitting TRBD1. This receptor was identified in a woman older than 75 with urothelial cancer. DNA of the CDR3: TGCGCCAGCAGCTCCTGGACAGGCGGAAACACCATATATTTT. Protein: CASSSWTGGNTIYF.